This record looks at one T cell receptor (beta chain) sequence and its context. The CDR3 sequence is 14 residues long. The germline V gene encodes CDR1 SQVTM and CDR2 ANQGSEA. Trimming pared 4 bases from V and 1 base from J, leaving 13 bases between. The data were produced by immunoSEQ multiplex PCR, yet TCRdb's version contains in-frame clones alone and is incomplete. The table records 150,000 or so clones, approximately 87% of them present only once. The data are from a study of blood T cell repertoires in COVID-19. As for the study in general: COVID-19 samples collected from the United States, Italy and Spain covered acute and convalescent phases. PBMCs, B-cell-depleted T cells, or T cells were the source of the cDNA or gDNA that made up the material.

Among Cohort 3 donors, those recovered had two negative PCRs, clearance, or symptom resolution. V usage is TRBV29-1 and J usage is TRBJ1-2; TRBD1 is a possible D gene (5 bases). This clonotype was sampled from a woman aged 45-65 years who had recovered from COVID-19. Sequencing input: PBMCs or T cells enriched from blood (not recorded which). The CDR3 sequence is CSVAGGVLNYGYTF. CDR3 sequence (DNA): TGCAGCGTTGCCGGAGGGGTACTTAACTATGGCTACACCTTC.